Listed below are T cell receptor beta chains from one sample, sequenced in a study of T cell repertoires in ileal Crohn's disease. Clones were sequenced by immunoSEQ multiplex PCR, and TCRdb holds only the in-frame ones, with some missing. Of under 20,000 clones listed, 72% are singletons. The sequenced material came from ileal tissue. The receptor set was obtained from an adult with Crohn's disease. CDR3s include the opening cysteine and the closing phenylalanine or tryptophan. The D gene is left open where the match is weak. The size field is filled for only some rows; it gives once, few, many or a size class.

CDR3aa: CASIEGAPASGNTIYF
CDR3nt: TGTGCCAGCATCGAAGGGGCGCCGGCTTCTGGAAACACCATATATTTT
v_gene: TRBV2
d_gene: -
abundance: -
j_gene: TRBJ1-3

CDR3aa: CASSSTSGNLNEQFF
CDR3nt: TGTGCCAGCAGTTCGACTAGCGGGAATTTGAATGAGCAGTTCTTC
v_gene: TRBV27
d_gene: TRBD2
abundance: few
j_gene: TRBJ2-1

CDR3aa: CASSQETGIAYEQYF
CDR3nt: TGCGCCAGCAGCCAAGAAACAGGGATCGCCTACGAGCAGTACTTC
v_gene: TRBV4-1
d_gene: -
abundance: few
j_gene: TRBJ2-7

CDR3aa: CASSQDLVRSRPQHF
CDR3nt: TGCGCCAGCAGCCAAGATTTGGTGAGGTCTCGGCCCCAGCATTTT
v_gene: TRBV4-1
d_gene: -
abundance: -
j_gene: TRBJ1-5

CDR3aa: CASKTGSRNAAGYTF
CDR3nt: TGTGCCAGCAAGACAGGGTCTAGAAACGCCGCCGGCTACACCTTC
v_gene: TRBV2
d_gene: TRBD1
abundance: -
j_gene: TRBJ1-2

CDR3aa: CSVTGGVNGNTIYF
CDR3nt: TGCAGCGTGACAGGGGGCGTCAATGGAAACACCATATATTTT
v_gene: TRBV29-1
d_gene: TRBD1
abundance: few
j_gene: TRBJ1-3

CDR3aa: CASSQVSSAGEGLSRSKNIQYF
CDR3nt: TGCGCCAGCAGCCAAGTATCTTCAGCGGGAGAAGGCTTATCTCGGTCCAAAAACATTCAGTACTTC
v_gene: TRBV4-1
d_gene: TRBD2
abundance: -
j_gene: TRBJ2-4

CDR3aa: CASSIRVSSGRGLKEPQHF
CDR3nt: TGTGCCAGTAGTATCCGCGTCTCTTCGGGGAGGGGACTCAAGGAGCCCCAGCATTTT
v_gene: TRBV19
d_gene: -
abundance: -
j_gene: TRBJ1-5

CDR3aa: CASARANYGYTF
CDR3nt: TGTGCCAGCGCCAGGGCTAACTATGGCTACACCTTC
v_gene: TRBV6-5
d_gene: -
abundance: -
j_gene: TRBJ1-2

CDR3aa: CASSGLAVSDTQYF
CDR3nt: TGTGCCAGCAGCGGACTAGCGGTATCAGATACGCAGTATTTT
v_gene: TRBV5-6
d_gene: TRBD2
abundance: -
j_gene: TRBJ2-3

CDR3aa: CAWRAPGQGSNQPQHF
CDR3nt: TGTGCCTGGAGGGCACCGGGACAGGGATCCAATCAGCCCCAGCATTTT
v_gene: TRBV30
d_gene: TRBD1
abundance: -
j_gene: TRBJ1-5

CDR3aa: CASSPGDATNYGYTF
CDR3nt: TGTGCCAGCAGCCCGGGAGATGCCACTAACTATGGCTACACCTTC
v_gene: TRBV7-8
d_gene: -
abundance: few
j_gene: TRBJ1-2

CDR3aa: CASSLSWEQVLTSRGQFF
CDR3nt: TGTGCCAGCAGTTTATCTTGGGAGCAAGTCCTGACCTCCCGAGGGCAGTTCTTC
v_gene: TRBV27
d_gene: -
abundance: -
j_gene: TRBJ2-1

CDR3aa: CSAFRRNEQFF
CDR3nt: TGCAGTGCTTTCCGCCGGAATGAGCAGTTCTTC
v_gene: TRBV20-1
d_gene: -
abundance: -
j_gene: TRBJ2-1

CDR3aa: CASSRRGNTEAFF
CDR3nt: TGTGCCAGCAGCAGGAGGGGGAACACTGAAGCTTTCTTT
v_gene: TRBV11-3
d_gene: -
abundance: medium-sized
j_gene: TRBJ1-1

CDR3aa: CASSLLATGANVLTF
CDR3nt: TGTGCCAGCAGCCTTCTAGCTACCGGGGCCAACGTCCTGACTTTC
v_gene: TRBV5-6
d_gene: -
abundance: -
j_gene: TRBJ2-6

CDR3aa: CASSVAGGGSSPLHF
CDR3nt: TGTGCCAGCAGCGTAGCGGGTGGTGGTAGTTCACCCCTCCACTTT
v_gene: TRBV9
d_gene: -
abundance: -
j_gene: TRBJ1-6

CDR3aa: CASSLEASRSYEQYF
CDR3nt: TGTGCCAGCAGCTTAGAGGCTAGCCGGAGCTACGAGCAGTACTTC
v_gene: TRBV7-2
d_gene: -
abundance: -
j_gene: TRBJ2-7

CDR3aa: CASSGPGLAGGTYEQYF
CDR3nt: TGTGCCAGCAGTGGGCCCGGACTAGCGGGAGGAACCTACGAGCAGTACTTC
v_gene: TRBV6-1
d_gene: TRBD2
abundance: -
j_gene: TRBJ2-7

CDR3aa: CASSFPGQGDSPLHF
CDR3nt: TGTGCCAGCAGCTTCCCCGGGCAGGGCGATTCACCCCTCCACTTT
v_gene: TRBV5-6
d_gene: -
abundance: -
j_gene: TRBJ1-6

CDR3aa: CASSLVAGYGYTF
CDR3nt: TGTGCCAGCAGCTTAGTGGCAGGCTATGGCTACACCTTC
v_gene: TRBV11-2
d_gene: -
abundance: -
j_gene: TRBJ1-2

CDR3aa: CASSELGLNQPQHF
CDR3nt: TGTGCCAGCAGTGAGTTGGGCCTCAATCAGCCCCAGCATTTT
v_gene: TRBV6-1
d_gene: -
abundance: few
j_gene: TRBJ1-5

CDR3aa: CASSDPRTDSGNTIYF
CDR3nt: TGTGCCAGCAGTGACCCTAGGACAGATTCTGGAAACACCATATATTTT
v_gene: TRBV6-1
d_gene: -
abundance: -
j_gene: TRBJ1-3

CDR3aa: CASNSGQGRPGYNEQFF
CDR3nt: TGTGCCAGTAATTCGGGACAGGGAAGGCCGGGATACAATGAGCAGTTCTTC
v_gene: TRBV19
d_gene: TRBD1
abundance: few
j_gene: TRBJ2-1

CDR3aa: CASSGQFYGYTF
CDR3nt: TGTGCCAGCAGTGGACAGTTCTATGGCTACACCTTC
v_gene: TRBV2
d_gene: -
abundance: -
j_gene: TRBJ1-2

CDR3aa: CAWRDSMTYEQYF
CDR3nt: TGTGCCTGGAGGGACAGTATGACCTACGAGCAGTACTTC
v_gene: TRBV30
d_gene: -
abundance: once
j_gene: TRBJ2-7

CDR3aa: CASSQDDSVPGGKNTEAFF
CDR3nt: TGTGCCAGCAGCCAAGATGATTCGGTTCCGGGGGGGAAGAACACTGAAGCTTTCTTT
v_gene: TRBV4-2
d_gene: -
abundance: -
j_gene: TRBJ1-1

CDR3aa: CASSARRAGNTIYF
CDR3nt: TGTGCCAGCAGTGCAAGGCGGGCTGGAAACACCATATATTTT
v_gene: TRBV2
d_gene: -
abundance: -
j_gene: TRBJ1-3

CDR3aa: CASSASGVSDTQYF
CDR3nt: TGTGCCAGCAGCGCTAGCGGGGTTTCAGATACGCAGTATTTT
v_gene: TRBV4-2
d_gene: TRBD2
abundance: -
j_gene: TRBJ2-3

CDR3aa: CASSPQSWDPSGGYTF
CDR3nt: TGTGCCAGCAGCCCACAATCCTGGGACCCTAGCGGCGGCTACACCTTC
v_gene: TRBV9
d_gene: -
abundance: -
j_gene: TRBJ1-2

CDR3aa: CATLTGSGGYTF
CDR3nt: TGTGCCACCCTAACGGGATCTGGCGGCTACACCTTC
v_gene: TRBV6-1
d_gene: -
abundance: -
j_gene: TRBJ1-2

CDR3aa: CASSAGFQVGYTF
CDR3nt: TGTGCCAGCAGCGCAGGGTTTCAAGTTGGCTACACCTTC
v_gene: TRBV2
d_gene: -
abundance: -
j_gene: TRBJ1-2

CDR3aa: CASSPLTGGGSPLHF
CDR3nt: TGTGCCAGCAGCCCACTAACAGGGGGTGGTTCACCCCTCCACTTT
v_gene: TRBV4-2
d_gene: TRBD1
abundance: -
j_gene: TRBJ1-6

CDR3aa: CASSQEPAGLYEQYF
CDR3nt: TGCGCCAGCAGCCAAGAACCAGCGGGACTTTACGAGCAGTACTTC
v_gene: TRBV4-1
d_gene: TRBD2
abundance: -
j_gene: TRBJ2-7

CDR3aa: CASSGGVETQYF
CDR3nt: TGTGCCAGCTCGGGGGGCGTAGAGACCCAGTACTTC
v_gene: TRBV6-6
d_gene: -
abundance: medium-sized
j_gene: TRBJ2-5

CDR3aa: CASSQGYVDTEAFF
CDR3nt: TGTGCCAGCAGCCAAGGTTATGTAGACACTGAAGCTTTCTTT
v_gene: TRBV4-2
d_gene: -
abundance: -
j_gene: TRBJ1-1

CDR3aa: CASRDRSEQFF
CDR3nt: TGCGCCAGCAGGGATCGGAGTGAGCAGTTCTTC
v_gene: TRBV5-1
d_gene: -
abundance: -
j_gene: TRBJ2-1

CDR3aa: CASSLALGQGGGYTF
CDR3nt: TGTGCCAGCAGCTTGGCCTTAGGACAGGGGGGTGGCTACACCTTC
v_gene: TRBV5-6
d_gene: TRBD1
abundance: -
j_gene: TRBJ1-2

CDR3aa: CASSPLEAGGEQYF
CDR3nt: TGTGCCAGCTCACCACTGGAAGCGGGAGGCGAGCAGTACTTC
v_gene: TRBV18
d_gene: TRBD2
abundance: -
j_gene: TRBJ2-7

CDR3aa: CASSLMGGTGELFF
CDR3nt: TGTGCCAGCAGCTTAATGGGGGGCACCGGGGAGCTGTTTTTT
v_gene: TRBV7-6
d_gene: -
abundance: -
j_gene: TRBJ2-2

CDR3aa: CSVLPSAPGTEAFF
CDR3nt: TGCAGCGTTCTCCCTTCAGCCCCGGGGACTGAAGCTTTCTTT
v_gene: TRBV29-1
d_gene: -
abundance: -
j_gene: TRBJ1-1

CDR3aa: CASSQDLQRGILDTQYF
CDR3nt: TGTGCCAGCAGCCAAGATCTCCAGCGGGGCATTCTAGATACGCAGTATTTT
v_gene: TRBV4-2
d_gene: TRBD2
abundance: -
j_gene: TRBJ2-3

CDR3aa: CASSQSIMGRYTEAFF
CDR3nt: TGCGCCAGCAGTCAATCGATCATGGGGAGGTACACTGAAGCTTTCTTT
v_gene: TRBV23-1
d_gene: -
abundance: -
j_gene: TRBJ1-1

CDR3aa: CASSFRDTTDTQYF
CDR3nt: TGCGCCAGCAGCTTTAGGGACACGACAGATACGCAGTATTTT
v_gene: TRBV5-1
d_gene: -
abundance: -
j_gene: TRBJ2-3

CDR3aa: CASSSGTGNVMSTEAFF
CDR3nt: TGTGCCAGCAGCTCGGGGACAGGGAACGTAATGTCCACTGAAGCTTTCTTT
v_gene: TRBV5-6
d_gene: TRBD1
abundance: few
j_gene: TRBJ1-1